This TCR beta chain originates from a study of cytomegalovirus exposure and HLA in healthy donors. A multiplex PCR was run with 60 Vbeta primers and 13 Jbeta primers. Measured with immunoSEQ multiplex PCR; TCRdb has only the in-frame clones, and not every one. The sample has fewer than 150,000 clones, about 68% seen once. The CDR3 runs 13 residues. V shed 8 bases and J 6 bases; nucleotides not matched to a gene: 4. CDR1 and CDR2 (germline): MNHNY, SVGAGI (reference sequence). The sequenced sample was PBMCs. The TCR was taken from a woman aged 45-60 years in good health and CMV-seropositive. The chain links TRBV6-6 to TRBJ1-6, with 7 bases matching TRBD1. CDR3 bases: TGTGCCAGCGGGGACAGAGTTAATTCACCCCTCCACTTT. Translated: CASGDRVNSPLHF.